This T cell receptor (beta chain) was sequenced for a study of T cells in Graves' hyperthyroidism and ophthalmopathy. This clonotype was seen only a few times. There were TCR beta CDR3 regions amplified from RNA transcripts. The HTBI primer set drove a first-round RT-PCR of the TCR CDR3. TCRdb used MiXCR to reprocess the multiplex PCR reads, holding one entry per CDR3 protein. This sample has under 700,000 distinct CDR3 sequences, with more than 45% found just once. CDR1 is SNHLY and CDR2 is FYNNEI in the germline V gene. The CDR3 runs to 15 residues. The V end lost 8 bases, the J end lost 1 base, and 15 bases lay between the germline ends.

The rearrangement links TRBV2 to TRBJ1-5; perhaps TRBD1 as D (5 bases). What was sequenced was peripheral blood or thyroid tissue (not recorded which). The source of this sequence is a woman aged 18-30 years with Graves' hyperthyroidism. The CDR3: CASSPDMGSNQPQHF. The DNA for the CDR3 is TGTGCCAGCTCACCGGACATGGGGAGCAATCAGCCCCAGCATTTT.